Presented here are 20 T cell receptor beta chains from one specimen sequenced in a study of response to subunit inactivated influenza vaccine. TCRdb reprocessed the RT-PCR reads with MiXCR, giving one entry per CDR3 protein. The sample holds about 300,000 distinct CDR3 sequences, roughly a fifth seen once. The sample in question was PBMCs from blood, obtained about 20 months after vaccination. The receptors originated from a man between 50 and 69 years old who received an inactivated influenza vaccine.

This clonotype turned up a few times. The chain joins TRBV20-1 to TRBJ2-5; TRBD2 matches at 8 bases. V lost 6 bases to trimming and J lost 5 bases; unmatched junction nucleotides: 8. Germline lookup yields CDR1 DFQATT and CDR2 SNEGSKA (reference sequence). The CDR3 loop spans 13 amino acids. The CDR3 region is CSALGGALETQYF. DNA of the CDR3: TGCAGTGCCCTCGGGGGGGCCTTGGAGACCCAGTACTTC.

The chain has TRBV20-1 and TRBJ2-7; D not certain. The germline V gene has CDR1 DFQATT and CDR2 SNEGSKA (reference sequence). CDR3 length: 14 amino acids. V was clipped by 7 bases and J by 2 bases, with 18 bases between them. The DNA of the CDR3 is TGCAGTGTCACGACTCAAAAGAACACCTACGAGCAGTACTTC. Protein sequence: CSVTTQKNTYEQYF.

The chain joins TRBV11-2 to TRBJ2-7; TRBD1 matches at 9 bases. Per the germline V gene, CDR1 is SGHAT and CDR2 is FQNNGV. V lost 3 bases to trimming and J lost 6 bases; unmatched junction nucleotides: 6. The CDR3 has 14 residues. CDR3 sequence reads: CASSLVLDRGEQYF. DNA of the CDR3: TGTGCCAGCAGCTTGGTTTTGGACAGGGGCGAGCAGTACTTC.

This rearrangement joins TRBV29-1 to TRBJ2-5; unclear D gene. The CDR3 sequence is 13 residues long. Germline V gene data show CDR1 as SQVTM and CDR2 as ANQGSEA. V lost 6 bases to trimming and J lost 1 base, with 12 bases between them. CDR3 loop: CSVAGRAQETQYF. The DNA of the CDR3 is TGCAGCGTGGCCGGACGGGCCCAAGAGACCCAGTACTTC.

This clonotype was counted between two and nine times. V is TRBV5-1 and J is TRBJ1-4; 9 bases match TRBD1. Germline lookup yields CDR1 SGHRS and CDR2 YFSETQ. CDR3 size: 15 residues. The junction had 9 bases not matched to a gene; V was cut back by 4 bases and J by 8 bases. Written as DNA, the CDR3 is TGCGCCAGCAGCCCCTCCGGGACAGGGCGCGAAAAACTGTTTTTT. Its translation: CASSPSGTGREKLFF.

This sequence joins TRBV5-1 and TRBJ1-2; possibly TRBD1 for D (6 bases). Trimming shortened V by 0 bases and J by 0 bases, and 12 bases separated the two germline ends. Germline CDR1 reads SGHRS; CDR2 reads YFSETQ. The CDR3 has 16 residues. CDR3 sequence (DNA): TGCGCCAGCAGCTTGGGCCCCCAGGGGTCTAACTATGGCTACACCTTC. As protein: CASSLGPQGSNYGYTF.

This clonotype was counted a single time. This sequence joins TRBV11-2 and TRBJ2-5; D uncertain. The ends were cut back, 0 bases at V and 4 bases at J, with 12 bases in the middle. Germline CDR1 reads SGHAT; CDR2 reads FQNNGV. The CDR3 runs to 15 residues. The CDR3 protein is CASSLEFGFGETQYF. Written as DNA, the CDR3 is TGTGCCAGCAGCTTAGAGTTCGGGTTTGGAGAGACCCAGTACTTC.

The chain carries TRBV5-1 and TRBJ2-2, with a possible D match to TRBD2 (5 bases). The ends were cut back, 1 base at V and 5 bases at J, with 15 bases in the middle. The CDR3 extends over 16 amino acids. CDR1 SGHRS and CDR2 YFSETQ come from the germline V gene. CDR3 DNA: TGCGCCAGCAGCTTGACCAGCGGCCTGTTAACCGGGGAGCTGTTTTTT. Encoded protein: CASSLTSGLLTGELFF.

In its sample, this clonotype was seen a few times. This chain uses TRBV19 with TRBJ1-2; TRBD1 matches at 7 bases. Trimming removed 10 bases from V and 8 bases from J; junction bases left unmatched: 7. This CDR3 is built from 11 residues. Germline V gene sequence: CDR1 LNHDA, CDR2 SQIVND (reference sequence). The CDR3 spells CATTGVGGYTF. CDR3 DNA: TGTGCCACCACAGGGGTCGGGGGCTACACCTTC.

The chain couples TRBV29-1 to TRBJ2-3; D is undetermined. Germline lookup yields CDR1 SQVTM and CDR2 ANQGSEA. Trimming pared 4 bases from V and 1 base from J, leaving 12 bases between. This CDR3 region has 14 residues. The CDR3 loop reads CSVVLGPRTDTQYF. In nucleotides, the CDR3 is TGCAGCGTTGTTCTAGGGCCCCGCACAGATACGCAGTATTTT.

This clonotype was recorded a few times. This sequence joins TRBV7-8 and TRBJ1-4; D is perhaps TRBD1 (5 bases). Per the germline V gene, CDR1 is SGHVS and CDR2 is FQNEAQ. Trimming took 5 bases from V and 7 from J, leaving 11 bases between them. There are 13 residues in the CDR3. CDR3 in amino acids: CASSQSGREKLFF. As DNA, the CDR3 is TGTGCCAGCAGCCAGTCGGGACGTGAAAAACTGTTTTTT.

In this sample, this clonotype turned up a few times. The chain recombines TRBV15 with TRBJ1-4, with 10 positions matching TRBD1. The germline CDR1 and CDR2 sequences are LNHNV and YYDKDF (reference sequence). The CDR3 totals 20 residues. Unmatched junction bases numbered 10, after V lost 0 bases and J lost 0 bases. DNA of the CDR3: TGTGCCACCAGCAGAGAGATGGGGACAGGGGACCTTTCAACTAATGAAAAACTGTTTTTT. Translated: CATSREMGTGDLSTNEKLFF.

This clonotype was detected many times. V is TRBV20-1 and J is TRBJ1-1; no definite D call. V was trimmed by 5 bases and J by 0 bases, leaving 4 bases between them. This CDR3 is built from 11 residues. The V gene's germline CDR1 is DFQATT and CDR2 SNEGSKA (reference sequence). The CDR3, as DNA: TGCAGTGCTGTATTGAACACTGAAGCTTTCTTT. Translation: CSAVLNTEAFF.

This clonotype showed up just a few times. CDR3 sequence (DNA): TGTGCCATCACCTCACAGGGGAACACTGAAGCTTTCTTT. Translation: CAITSQGNTEAFF. The genes are TRBV10-3 and TRBJ1-1, with TRBD1 as a possible D gene (6 bases). CDR3 length: 13 amino acids. V gave up 7 bases and J gave up 1 base, with 10 bases separating them. Germline assignment: CDR1 ENHRY and CDR2 SYGVKD.

This clonotype was seen a few times. This chain connects TRBV4-3 to TRBJ1-1; D not resolved. V dropped 3 bases and J dropped 1 base, with 9 bases sitting between them. Germline V gene sequence: CDR1 LGHNA, CDR2 YSLEER. This CDR3 has 14 amino acids. CDR3 DNA sequence: TGCGCCAGCAGCCATAACCGCCGGAACACTGAAGCTTTCTTT. This translates into CASSHNRRNTEAFF.

This clonotype occurred once. The chain couples TRBV7-2 to TRBJ2-1; D is possibly TRBD2 (6 bases). Germline CDR1 reads SGHTA; CDR2 reads FQGNSA. V gave up 1 base and J gave up 7 bases, with 14 bases separating them. This CDR3 is built from 15 residues. The CDR3 here is CASSLVVVGGNEQFF. CDR3 nucleotide sequence: TGTGCCAGCAGCTTAGTGGTCGTCGGGGGAAATGAGCAGTTCTTC.

This clonotype has at least ten counts. The chain carries TRBV3-1 and TRBJ1-2; D may be TRBD1 (6 bases). V was trimmed by 3 bases and J by 7 bases, leaving 12 bases between them. Germline CDR1 LGHDT, CDR2 YNNKEL (reference sequence). The CDR3 loop spans 13 amino acids. In DNA form, the CDR3 reads TGTGCCAGCAGCCAGCTAGGGGGGCCTGGCTACACCTTC. Translation gives CASSQLGGPGYTF.

The J gene is TRBJ1-1, the V gene TRBV20-1, with D possibly TRBD1 on 6 matching bases. This CDR3 region has 15 residues. Trimming removed 3 bases from V and 4 bases from J, with 18 bases in between. CDR1 is DFQATT and CDR2 is SNEGSKA in the germline V gene (reference sequence). CDR3 loop: CSARTPNREGTEAFF. CDR3 nucleotide sequence: TGCAGTGCTAGGACCCCGAACAGGGAGGGCACTGAAGCTTTCTTT.

This rearrangement joins TRBV29-1 to TRBJ1-2; D is uncertain. V lost 8 bases to trimming and J lost 1 base, with 11 bases between them. Germline V CDR1 and CDR2: SQVTM, ANQGSEA. CDR3 length: 12 amino acids. The CDR3 here is CSSKTRNYGYTF. In DNA, the CDR3 is TGCAGCTCCAAGACACGTAACTATGGCTACACCTTC.

This chain links TRBV28 with TRBJ1-2; TRBD1 aligns across 7 bases. Germline V gives CDR1 MDHEN, CDR2 SYDVKM. This CDR3 region has 14 residues. The DNA for the CDR3 is TGTGCTTACGCCGACAGGGCCGTTGGCTATGGCTACACCTTC. Translated: CAYADRAVGYGYTF.